These 18 T cell receptor beta chains came from one sample sequenced in a study of CD8+CD57+ T cells in acquired aplastic anemia. Genomic DNA, serving as template, underwent TCR beta VDJ and CDR3 profiling. Each CDR3 protein gets one entry after TCRdb re-called the reads with MiXCR. The repertoire holds fewer than 200,000 distinct CDR3 sequences, with around 50% as singletons. CD8+CD57+ cell expansion had been shown by flow cytometry in patients chosen for sequencing. The material sequenced was sorted CD4+, CD8+, or CD8+CD57+ T cells (not recorded which) from PBMCs. These receptors originate from a human donor with aplastic anemia.

The rearrangement uses TRBV10-3 and TRBJ1-1; D is uncertain. CDR1 is ENHRY and CDR2 is SYGVKD in the germline V gene. There are 12 residues in the CDR3. Trimming pared 6 bases from V and 0 bases from J, leaving 5 bases between. This CDR3 reads CAISRMNTEAFF. The CDR3 nucleotides read TGTGCCATCAGCAGGATGAACACTGAAGCTTTCTTT.

Here the CDR3 DNA reads TGTGCCAGCAGCCATCGGGGACAGGGGATATACGAGCAGTACTTC. Its protein is CASSHRGQGIYEQYF. This sequence joins TRBV7-9 and TRBJ2-7; TRBD1 matches 10 bases. The V segment lost 5 bases and the J segment 4 bases; nucleotides outside the gene matches: 8. Germline V gives CDR1 SEHNR, CDR2 FQNEAQ (reference sequence). The CDR3 has 15 amino acids.

This clonotype has more than one count but fewer than ten. The chain combines TRBV29-1 with TRBJ2-7; weak D call: TRBD1 (6 bases). The V end was cut by 7 bases, the J end by 2 bases, with 15 bases between. There are 13 residues in the CDR3. Germline V gives CDR1 SQVTM, CDR2 ANQGSEA. As DNA, the CDR3 is TGCAGCGCGAAGACAGGCCAAACCTACGAGCAGTACTTC. Translated: CSAKTGQTYEQYF.

The J gene is TRBJ2-3, the V gene TRBV7-8; a possible D gene is TRBD1 (5 bases). V shed 4 bases and J shed 3 bases, with 8 bases lying between them. The CDR3 sequence is 13 residues long. CDR1 SGHVS and CDR2 FQNEAQ come from the germline V gene. For the CDR3, the DNA is TGTGCCAGCAGCTCAGGGATAACAGATACGCAGTATTTT. Protein sequence: CASSSGITDTQYF.

With respect to this clonotype: Given a much more abundant clone one base away, this may be a read error. This sequence joins TRBV5-1 and TRBJ2-1; 8 bases match TRBD2. The CDR3 is 14 residues long. From germline, CDR1 is SGHRS and CDR2 YFSETQ. Trimming took 4 bases from V and 12 from J; bases not matched to a gene: 12. For the CDR3, the DNA is TGCGCCAGCAGCGATCTAGCGGGCAGCGATGGGCAGTTCTTC. Translation: CASSDLAGSDGQFF.

The table lists this clonotype with a few counts. The V call is TRBV5-4, the J call TRBJ2-5, with D uncertain. Trimming cost V 2 bases and J 3 bases, with 2 bases left between them. This CDR3 is 11 amino acids long. Germline lookup yields CDR1 SGHNT and CDR2 YYREEE (reference sequence). CDR3 loop: CASSFEETQYF. The CDR3, as DNA: TGTGCCAGCAGCTTCGAAGAGACCCAGTACTTC.

CDR3 in amino acids: CASSPNPGGQETQYF. CDR3 coding DNA: TGTGCCAGCAGCCCCAACCCCGGGGGACAAGAGACCCAGTACTTC. This chain uses TRBV7-2 with TRBJ2-5; a possible D gene is TRBD2 (6 bases). This CDR3 spans 15 amino acids. Deletions cut 5 bases from V and 2 bases from J, with 15 bases between. Germline-derived CDR1 and CDR2 are SGHTA and FQGNSA.

The rearrangement uses TRBV10-3 and TRBJ1-5; TRBD1 matches at 9 bases. This CDR3 contains 17 residues. Germline V CDR1 and CDR2: ENHRY, SYGVKD. The J segment lost 5 bases and the V segment lost 0 bases, leaving 8 bases of the junction unmatched. The CDR3 DNA reads TGTGCCATCAGTGAGTCCCCCGGGACAGGGCGGCATCAGCCCCAGCATTTT. Its protein is CAISESPGTGRHQPQHF.

This chain joins TRBV24-1 and TRBJ1-2; D ambiguous. CDR1 is KGHDR and CDR2 is SFDVKD in the germline V gene. V shed 3 bases and J shed 2 bases, with 6 bases lying between them. The CDR3 covers 13 residues. The CDR3 loop is CATSDRRNYGYTF. CDR3 DNA sequence: TGTGCCACCAGTGATCGCAGGAACTATGGCTACACCTTC.

The chain combines TRBV24-1 with TRBJ2-3; D is unclear. Trimming left V 3 bases short and J 0 bases short, with 9 bases between. The CDR3 sequence is 15 residues long. Per the germline V gene, CDR1 is KGHDR and CDR2 is SFDVKD. The CDR3 sequence is CATSDAPGSTDTQYF. The CDR3 region has the DNA TGTGCCACCAGTGATGCCCCCGGTAGCACAGATACGCAGTATTTT.

The rearrangement uses TRBV5-6 and TRBJ1-2; 7 bases fit TRBD1. CDR1 and CDR2 (germline): SGHDT, YYEEEE. V gave up 0 bases and J gave up 0 bases; unmatched junction bases: 8. This CDR3 comprises 17 residues. The CDR3 protein is CASSLEPGGTANYGYTF. In DNA form, the CDR3 reads TGTGCCAGCAGCTTGGAGCCAGGGGGAACCGCTAACTATGGCTACACCTTC.

J is TRBJ1-2 and V is TRBV20-1, with 8 bases fitting TRBD1. Germline lookup yields CDR1 DFQATT and CDR2 SNEGSKA (reference sequence). The CDR3 consists of 16 residues. The V segment lost 4 bases and the J segment 1 base; nucleotides outside the gene matches: 11. In DNA form, the CDR3 reads TGCAGTGCTACCGAAGTGACAGGGGTGGGTAACTATGGCTACACCTTC. This gives the protein CSATEVTGVGNYGYTF.

This sequence joins TRBV15 and TRBJ2-1; tentatively, D is TRBD2 (6 bases). The CDR3 loop spans 12 amino acids. Between the trimmed V and J ends, which lost 4 bases and 10 bases, there was a span of 11 bases. Germline CDR1 and CDR2: LNHNV and YYDKDF (reference sequence). The chain's CDR3 is CATSKRLEEQFF. The CDR3 nucleotides read TGTGCCACCAGCAAGCGACTAGAGGAGCAGTTCTTC.

The chain links TRBV7-9 to TRBJ2-4, with D possibly being TRBD1 or TRBD2 (5 bases each). In germline, CDR1 is SEHNR, CDR2 FQNEAQ (reference sequence). The CDR3 contains 14 residues. Trimming removed 5 bases from V and 8 bases from J, with 16 bases in between. Here the CDR3 DNA reads TGTGCCAGCAGCCGGGGATACCTAGGGGACATTCAGTACTTC. Translating it yields CASSRGYLGDIQYF.

The chain couples TRBV7-6 to TRBJ1-1; a possible D gene is TRBD1 (5 bases). The CDR3 is made up of 15 amino acids. Germline V gene sequence: CDR1 SGHVS, CDR2 FNYEAQ. Trimming left V 1 base short and J 4 bases short, with 13 bases between. CDR3 residues: CASSLGKGQRTEAFF. In DNA, the CDR3 is TGTGCCAGCAGCTTAGGGAAGGGGCAGCGCACTGAAGCTTTCTTT.

This clonotype was detected ten times or more. The chain employs TRBV7-9 and TRBJ1-4, with D perhaps matching TRBD1 (6 bases). Trimming pared 11 bases from V and 4 bases from J, leaving 14 bases between. The CDR3 contains 13 residues. Germline CDR1 reads SEHNR; CDR2 reads FQNEAQ (reference sequence). This CDR3 is CAGGPDGNEKLFF. The CDR3 DNA follows: TGTGCCGGGGGCCCAGACGGTAATGAAAAACTGTTTTTT. Filled out from reference TRBV7-9 and TRBJ1-4, the complete variable domain reads DTGVSQNPRHKITKRGQNVTFRCDPISEHNRLYWYRQTLGQGPEFLTYFQNEAQLEKSRLLSDRFSAERPKGSFSTLEIQRTEQGDSAMYLCAGGPDGNEKLFFGSGTQLSVL.

The chain employs TRBV29-1 and TRBJ1-2; D is perhaps TRBD1 (5 bases). The V and J ends lost 3 bases and 6 bases respectively, with 5 bases between them. Germline V gene lookup returns CDR1 SQVTM and CDR2 ANQGSEA. There are 10 residues in the CDR3. The CDR3 region is CSVDRDGYTF. In DNA form, the CDR3 reads TGCAGCGTTGACAGGGATGGCTACACCTTC.

Ten or more counts support this clonotype. V usage is TRBV20-1 and J usage is TRBJ2-3; 8 bases map to TRBD2. The V gene end was trimmed by 3 bases and the J gene end by 2 bases; junction bases not matched to a gene: 1. The germline gives CDR1 DFQATT, CDR2 SNEGSKA (reference sequence). The CDR3 runs 13 residues. The CDR3 DNA follows: TGCAGTGCTAGCGGGGGGGACACAGATACGCAGTATTTT. Translating it yields CSASGGDTDTQYF.